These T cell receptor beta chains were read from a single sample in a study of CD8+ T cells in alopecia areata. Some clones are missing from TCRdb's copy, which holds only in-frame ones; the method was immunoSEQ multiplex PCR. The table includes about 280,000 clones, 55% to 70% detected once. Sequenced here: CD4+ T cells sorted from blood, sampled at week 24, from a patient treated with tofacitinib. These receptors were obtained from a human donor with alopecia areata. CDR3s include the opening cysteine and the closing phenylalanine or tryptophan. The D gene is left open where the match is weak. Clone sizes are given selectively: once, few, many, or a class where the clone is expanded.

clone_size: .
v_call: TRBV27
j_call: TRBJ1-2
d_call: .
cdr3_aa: CASSSKGRRGYTF
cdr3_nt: TGTGCCAGCAGTTCAAAAGGGCGTCGAGGCTACACCTTC

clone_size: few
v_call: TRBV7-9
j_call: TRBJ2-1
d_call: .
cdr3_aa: CASSLAAGARTAYNEQFF
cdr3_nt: TGTGCCAGCAGCTTAGCGGCAGGGGCTAGGACCGCCTACAATGAGCAGTTCTTC

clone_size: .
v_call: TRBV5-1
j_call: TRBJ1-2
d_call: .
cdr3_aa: CASSYTGRRTDGYTF
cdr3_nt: TGCGCCAGCAGCTACACAGGGAGGAGGACGGATGGCTACACCTTC

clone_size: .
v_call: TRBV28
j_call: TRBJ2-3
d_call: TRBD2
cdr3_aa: CASSLASGGQTDTQYF
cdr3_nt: TGTGCCAGCAGTCTTGCTTCGGGGGGGCAGACAGATACGCAGTATTTT

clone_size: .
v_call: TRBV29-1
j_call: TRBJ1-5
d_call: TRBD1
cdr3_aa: CSVTTGAGNQPQHF
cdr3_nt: TGCAGCGTCACGACAGGGGCTGGCAATCAGCCCCAGCATTTT

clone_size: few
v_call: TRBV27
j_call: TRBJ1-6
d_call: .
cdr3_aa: CASSKTDSPLHF
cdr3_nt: TGTGCCAGCAGTAAGACCGATTCACCCCTCCACTTT

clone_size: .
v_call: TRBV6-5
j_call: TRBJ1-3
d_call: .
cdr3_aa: CASSYSSDGRGNTIYF
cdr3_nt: TGTGCCAGCAGTTACTCGAGTGACGGCCGCGGAAACACCATATATTTT

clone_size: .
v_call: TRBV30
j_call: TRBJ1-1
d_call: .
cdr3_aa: CAWSAGPVNTEAFF
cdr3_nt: TGTGCCTGGTCTGCCGGTCCTGTGAACACTGAAGCTTTCTTT

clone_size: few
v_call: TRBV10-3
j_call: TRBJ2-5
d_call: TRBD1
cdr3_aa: CAISEWQGVETQYF
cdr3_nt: TGTGCCATCAGTGAATGGCAGGGGGTAGAGACCCAGTACTTC

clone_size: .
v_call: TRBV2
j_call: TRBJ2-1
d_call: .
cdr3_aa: CASSGPGDNEQFF
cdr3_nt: TGTGCCAGCAGTGGGCCAGGGGACAATGAGCAGTTCTTC

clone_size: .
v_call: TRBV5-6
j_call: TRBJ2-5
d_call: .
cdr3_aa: CASSLTRETQYF
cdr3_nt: TGTGCCAGCAGTTTGACCCGGGAGACCCAGTACTTC

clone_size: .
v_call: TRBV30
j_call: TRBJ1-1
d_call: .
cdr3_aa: CAWSVRSSGTEAFF
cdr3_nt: TGTGCCTGGAGTGTACGCTCGTCTGGGACTGAAGCTTTCTTT

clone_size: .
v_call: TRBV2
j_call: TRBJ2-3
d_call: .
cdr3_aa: CASNGGRADTQYF
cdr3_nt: TGTGCCAGCAATGGGGGGCGGGCTGATACGCAGTATTTT

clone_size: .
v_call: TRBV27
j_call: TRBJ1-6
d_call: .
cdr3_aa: CASSSEGSPRWPLHF
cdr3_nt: TGTGCCAGCAGCTCCGAGGGGTCCCCCAGATGGCCCCTCCACTTT

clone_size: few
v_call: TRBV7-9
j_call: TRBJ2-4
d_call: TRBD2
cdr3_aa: CASSPRLAGNKNIQYF
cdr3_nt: TGTGCCAGCAGCCCACGACTAGCGGGGAACAAAAACATTCAGTACTTC

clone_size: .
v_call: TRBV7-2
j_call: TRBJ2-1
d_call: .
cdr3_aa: CASSLEGVRGGGEQFF
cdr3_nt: TGTGCCAGCAGCTTAGAAGGCGTCAGGGGAGGAGGAGAGCAGTTCTTC

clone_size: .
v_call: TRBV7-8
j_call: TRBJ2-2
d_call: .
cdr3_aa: CASSFQGTMNTGELFF
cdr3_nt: TGTGCCAGCAGCTTTCAGGGGACCATGAACACCGGGGAGCTGTTTTTT

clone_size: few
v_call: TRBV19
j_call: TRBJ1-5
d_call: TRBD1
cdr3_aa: CASSRDRWQPQHF
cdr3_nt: TGTGCCAGTAGTCGGGACAGGTGGCAGCCCCAGCATTTT

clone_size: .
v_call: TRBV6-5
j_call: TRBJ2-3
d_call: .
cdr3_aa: CASSVGLSRGDTQYF
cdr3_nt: TGTGCCAGCAGTGTAGGACTATCGCGGGGAGATACGCAGTATTTT

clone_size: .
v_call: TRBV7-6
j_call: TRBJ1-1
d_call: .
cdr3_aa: CASSPDNRGTEAFF
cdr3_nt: TGTGCCAGCAGCCCTGATAATCGGGGCACTGAAGCTTTCTTT

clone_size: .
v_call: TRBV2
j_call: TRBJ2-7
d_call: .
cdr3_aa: CASSRDTLSSYEQYF
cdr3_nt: TGTGCCAGCAGTCGGGACACTCTTTCTTCCTACGAGCAGTACTTC

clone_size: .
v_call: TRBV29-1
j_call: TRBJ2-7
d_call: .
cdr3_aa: CSVSTGTFSYEQYF
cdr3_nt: TGCAGCGTTTCGACCGGGACTTTCTCCTACGAGCAGTACTTC

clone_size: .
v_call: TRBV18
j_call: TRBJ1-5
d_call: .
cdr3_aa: CASSTDADGQPQHF
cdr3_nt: TGTGCCAGCTCCACGGATGCAGATGGTCAGCCCCAGCATTTT

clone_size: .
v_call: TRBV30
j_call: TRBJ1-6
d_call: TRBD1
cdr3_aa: CAWTGQPNSPLHF
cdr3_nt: TGTGCCTGGACGGGACAGCCAAATTCACCCCTCCACTTT

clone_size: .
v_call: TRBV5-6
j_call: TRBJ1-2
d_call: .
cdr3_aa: CASSLVGEGAYGYTF
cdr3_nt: TGTGCCAGCAGCTTGGTTGGGGAAGGGGCCTATGGCTACACCTTC

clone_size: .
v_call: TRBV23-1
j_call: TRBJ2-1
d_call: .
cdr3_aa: CASSQPTSYNEQFF
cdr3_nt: TGCGCCAGCAGTCAGCCGACTAGTTACAATGAGCAGTTCTTC

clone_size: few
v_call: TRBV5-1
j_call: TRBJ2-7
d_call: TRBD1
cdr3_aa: CASSFNRGEQYF
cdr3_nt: TGCGCCAGCAGCTTTAACAGGGGCGAGCAGTACTTC

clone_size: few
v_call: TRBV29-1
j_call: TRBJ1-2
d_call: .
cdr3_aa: CSVAPNRVRYGYTF
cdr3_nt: TGCAGCGTTGCCCCAAACAGGGTGCGGTATGGCTACACCTTC

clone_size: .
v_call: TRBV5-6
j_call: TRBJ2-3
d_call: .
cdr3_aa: CASSEPAGTDTQYF
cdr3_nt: TGTGCCAGCAGCGAGCCGGCAGGGACGGATACGCAGTATTTT

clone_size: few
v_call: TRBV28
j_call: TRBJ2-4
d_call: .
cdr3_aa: CASSAGTENIQYF
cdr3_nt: TGTGCCAGCAGTGCCGGGACTGAAAACATTCAGTACTTC

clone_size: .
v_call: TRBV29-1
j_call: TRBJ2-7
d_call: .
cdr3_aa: CSVDQGLTDEQYF
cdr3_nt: TGCAGCGTCGACCAGGGGCTCACTGACGAGCAGTACTTC

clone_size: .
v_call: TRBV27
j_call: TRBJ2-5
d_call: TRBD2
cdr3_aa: CASSLLRGGGQETQYF
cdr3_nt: TGTGCCAGCAGCTTATTGCGCGGCGGGGGCCAAGAGACCCAGTACTTC

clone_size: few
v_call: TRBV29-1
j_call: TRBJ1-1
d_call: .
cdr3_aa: CSVRTQPNTEAFF
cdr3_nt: TGCAGCGTCCGGACCCAACCGAACACTGAAGCTTTCTTT

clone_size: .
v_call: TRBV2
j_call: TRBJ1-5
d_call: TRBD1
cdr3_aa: CASSGRGLSNQPQHF
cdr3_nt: TGTGCCAGCAGTGGTAGGGGGCTTAGCAATCAGCCCCAGCATTTT

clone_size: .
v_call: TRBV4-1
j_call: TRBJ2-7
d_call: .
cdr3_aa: CASSYTSGRSYEQYF
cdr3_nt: TGCGCCAGCAGCTACACCAGCGGAAGGTCCTACGAGCAGTACTTC

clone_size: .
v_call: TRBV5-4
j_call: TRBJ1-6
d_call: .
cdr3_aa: CASSLDTGTLRNSPLHF
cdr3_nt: TGTGCCAGCAGCTTGGATACAGGGACACTAAGGAATTCACCCCTCCACTTT

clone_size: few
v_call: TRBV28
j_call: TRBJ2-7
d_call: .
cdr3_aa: CATSGQGVYEQYF
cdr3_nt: TGTGCCACCTCGGGGCAGGGAGTCTACGAGCAGTACTTC

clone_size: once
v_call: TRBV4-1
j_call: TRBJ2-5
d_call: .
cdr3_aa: CASSQDRGTEETQYF
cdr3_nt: TGCGCCAGCAGCCAAGATCGGGGGACTGAAGAGACCCAGTACTTC

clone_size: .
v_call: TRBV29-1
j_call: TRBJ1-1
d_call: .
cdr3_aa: CSVMNTEAFF
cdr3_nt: TGCAGCGTGATGAACACTGAAGCTTTCTTT

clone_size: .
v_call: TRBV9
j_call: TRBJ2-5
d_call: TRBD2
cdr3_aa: CASSGPSGGVETQYF
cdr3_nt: TGTGCCAGCAGCGGCCCTAGCGGGGGGGTGGAGACCCAGTACTTC

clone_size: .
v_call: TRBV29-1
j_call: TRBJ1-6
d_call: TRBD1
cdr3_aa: CSVTTGGNSPLHF
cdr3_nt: TGCAGCGTGACGACAGGGGGTAATTCACCCCTCCACTTT

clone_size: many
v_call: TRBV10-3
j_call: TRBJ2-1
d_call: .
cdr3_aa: CAISESKGLRDEQFF
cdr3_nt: TGTGCCATCAGTGAGTCGAAGGGGTTGAGGGATGAGCAGTTCTTC